This TCR beta chain originates from a study of shared clonotypes between healthy human individuals. Clones were sequenced by immunoSEQ multiplex PCR, and TCRdb holds only the in-frame ones, with some missing. Of a few million clones detected, more than 90% appear once; the ten largest clones hold over 0.1%. V lost 5 bases and J 2 bases, leaving 15 bases between the germline ends. CDR3 length: 16 amino acids. Germline-derived CDR1 and CDR2 are SNHLY and FYNNEI. This TCR was sampled from a man aged 18 to 35 in good health. The sample taken for sequencing was naive CD4+ T cells sorted from blood. Specified subset: CD45RA+ positively selected. This chain connects TRBV2 to TRBJ2-2; D might be TRBD2 (5 bases). CDR3 DNA sequence: TGTGCCAGCAGTAACGGGAACTTCTTCAACACCGGGGAGCTGTTTTTT. It yields the protein CASSNGNFFNTGELFF.